The T cell receptor (beta chain) under discussion was sequenced for a study of T cell repertoires in cytomegalovirus infection. Study at large: The authors used CMV epitopes that were HLA-C-restricted (recently identified) and HLA-B-restricted (well studied).

Each CDR3 protein is one row after TCRdb ran MiXCR on the reads. The top ten clones hold 13% of a sample with a few hundred thousand distinct CDR3 sequences, roughly 25% of them seen once. The CDR3 is 15 amino acids. Per the germline V gene, CDR1 is MNHEY and CDR2 is SVGEGT. The ends lost 6 bases at V and 9 bases at J; junction bases unmatched: 10. This clonotype was detected only a few times. The antigen is not known. J is TRBJ2-1 and V is TRBV6-2 or TRBV6-3; 11 bases are shared with TRBD1. The TCR comes from a human donor in good health (CMV status not recorded). Some clones in this sample may be carry-over from other donors' samples. Specimen: cultured PBMCs, collected from culture after CMV antigen stimulation. The CDR3 DNA sequence: TGTGCCAGCAGATTGGACAGGGGGCGCACCTCTGAGCAGTTCTTC. This sequence encodes CASRLDRGRTSEQFF.